The 12 T cell receptor beta chains below all came from one sample that was sequenced in a study of Graves' ophthalmopathy and Graves' hyperthyroidism. The authors amplified TCR beta CDR3 regions, and they did so from RNA transcripts for repertoire sequencing. Scientists carried out first-round RT-PCR using HTBI primers and then a second-round multiplex PCR. TCRdb re-called the multiplex PCR reads with MiXCR, one entry per CDR3 protein. The table has roughly 300,000 distinct CDR3 sequences, 17% seen once. Input material: peripheral blood. These receptors were taken from an adult man with Graves' ophthalmopathy.

The sample holds many counts of this clonotype. This CDR3 reads CAATGAGYGYTF. The CDR3, as DNA: TGTGCCGCGACAGGGGCTGGCTATGGCTACACCTTC. The chain couples TRBV3-1 to TRBJ1-2, with TRBD1 matching over 8 bases. Germline values: CDR1 LGHDT, CDR2 YNNKEL (reference sequence). The CDR3 loop spans 12 amino acids. V lost 11 bases and J lost 4; bases outside the gene matches: 6. Supplemented by reference TRBV3-1 and TRBJ1-2, the full variable domain reads DTAVSQTPKYLVTQMGNDKSIKCEQNLGHDTMYWYKQDSKKFLKIMFSYNNKELIINETVPNRFSPKSPDKAHLNLHINSLELGDSAVYFCAATGAGYGYTFGSGTRLTVV.

The DNA for the CDR3 is TGTGCCAGCAGTTACAGGGGAGTCCCAGAGACCCAGTACTTC. Its translation is CASSYRGVPETQYF. The chain carries TRBV6-2 or TRBV6-3 and TRBJ2-5, with D perhaps given as TRBD1 or TRBD2 (5 bases each). From germline, CDR1 is MNHEY and CDR2 SVGEGT. This CDR3 spans 14 amino acids. V gave up 2 bases and J gave up 4 bases, with 11 bases separating them.

This clonotype was seen ten or more times. The gene calls are TRBV4-1 and TRBJ2-7, with D perhaps being TRBD1 or TRBD2 (7 bases each). This CDR3 has 15 amino acids. V lost 1 base and J lost 4, with 14 bases in between. Per the germline V gene, CDR1 is MGHRA and CDR2 is YSYEKL. Here the CDR3 DNA reads TGCGCCAGCAGCCAAGCAGGGGGGGCTGTTTACGAGCAGTACTTC. This translates into CASSQAGGAVYEQYF.

CDR3 amino acids: CAWIIGASEAFF. The CDR3 nucleotides read TGTGCCTGGATAATAGGGGCTTCTGAAGCTTTCTTT. The V call is TRBV30, the J call TRBJ1-1; D may be TRBD1 (5 bases). Germline assignment: CDR1 GTSNPN and CDR2 SVGIG (reference sequence). The V gene lost 4 bases and the J gene lost 6 bases, with 12 bases spanning the gap. The CDR3 extends over 12 amino acids.

This clonotype has at least ten counts. The chain carries TRBV28 and TRBJ1-1; D unclear. Between the trimmed V and J ends, which lost 8 bases and 1 base, there was a span of 11 bases. The CDR3 is made up of 13 amino acids. The germline V gene encodes CDR1 MDHEN and CDR2 SYDVKM. CDR3 protein: CASGTDGNTEAFF. In nucleotides, the CDR3 is TGTGCCAGCGGAACAGATGGGAACACTGAAGCTTTCTTT.

The rearrangement uses TRBV6-5 and TRBJ2-7; 12 nucleotides align to TRBD1. Germline-derived CDR1 and CDR2 are MNHEY and SVGAGI. CDR3 length: 15 amino acids. The V and J ends lost 2 bases and 6 bases, in that order; junction bases with no gene match: 5. CDR3 residues: CASSYIGTGGVEQYF. CDR3 nucleotide sequence: TGTGCCAGCAGTTACATCGGGACAGGGGGCGTCGAGCAGTACTTC.

There are a few counts of this clonotype. The chain couples TRBV7-8 to TRBJ1-2, with D tentatively TRBD1 (5 bases). This CDR3 region has 13 residues. The V and J ends lost 5 bases and 8 bases respectively, with 15 bases between them. The germline CDR1 and CDR2 sequences are SGHVS and FQNEAQ. The CDR3 region has the DNA TGTGCCAGCAGCGACCAGGGAATTGGCGGCTACACCTTC. It is translated as CASSDQGIGGYTF.

This clonotype occurred many times. J is TRBJ2-5 and V is TRBV10-3, with 10 bases identical to TRBD2. With V trimmed by 3 bases and J by 4 bases, 5 bases remained unmatched. Germline values: CDR1 ENHRY, CDR2 SYGVKD. This CDR3 contains 15 residues. CDR3 loop: CAISDSSGSVETQYF. The CDR3 nucleotides read TGTGCCATCAGTGACTCTAGCGGGAGCGTAGAGACCCAGTACTTC.

This clonotype occurred many times. The chain couples TRBV19 to TRBJ2-5; a possible D gene is TRBD1 (5 bases). This CDR3 region has 14 residues. Germline values: CDR1 LNHDA, CDR2 SQIVND (reference sequence). Trimming pared 3 bases from V and 4 bases from J, leaving 12 bases between. CDR3 residues: CASSIQGSRETQYF. The CDR3 DNA follows: TGTGCCAGTAGTATCCAGGGCTCAAGAGAGACCCAGTACTTC.

The genes are TRBV6-2 or TRBV6-3 and TRBJ2-2; either TRBD1 or TRBD2 may supply D (5 bases each). CDR1 is MNHEY, CDR2 SVGEGT, per germline. The V and J ends lost 6 bases and 10 bases respectively, with 21 bases between them. The CDR3 sequence is 15 residues long. CDR3 sequence: CASSPGTDNIEELFF. As DNA, the CDR3 is TGTGCCAGCAGCCCAGGGACCGATAACATTGAGGAGCTGTTTTTT.

The chain recombines TRBV11-2 with TRBJ2-5, with 10 positions matching TRBD1. This CDR3 has 14 residues. CDR1 is SGHAT and CDR2 is FQNNGV in the germline V gene. The trim removed 6 bases at V and 4 bases at J, leaving 5 bases unmatched. The CDR3 DNA sequence: TGTGCCAGCAGACTTGGACAGGGGGGAGAGACCCAGTACTTC. This gives the protein CASRLGQGGETQYF.

Many counts were recorded for this clonotype. V usage is TRBV3-1 and J usage is TRBJ1-1; TRBD1 matches at 11 bases. The ends lost 0 bases at V and 11 bases at J; junction bases unmatched: 5. Germline lookup yields CDR1 LGHDT and CDR2 YNNKEL (reference sequence). The length of the CDR3 is 14 residues. CDR3 protein: CASSQEVDRGPAFF. The DNA of the CDR3 is TGTGCCAGCAGCCAAGAAGTGGACAGGGGGCCGGCTTTCTTT.